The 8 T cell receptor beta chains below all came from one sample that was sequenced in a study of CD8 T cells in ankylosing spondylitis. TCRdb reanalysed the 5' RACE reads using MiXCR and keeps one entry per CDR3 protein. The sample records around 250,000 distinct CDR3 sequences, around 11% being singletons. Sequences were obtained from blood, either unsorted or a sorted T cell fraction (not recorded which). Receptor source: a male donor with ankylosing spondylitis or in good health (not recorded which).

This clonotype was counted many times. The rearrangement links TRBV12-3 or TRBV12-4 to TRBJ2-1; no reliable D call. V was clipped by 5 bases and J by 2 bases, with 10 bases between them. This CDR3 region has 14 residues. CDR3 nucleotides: TGTGCCAGCAGTGCGGCTGGGGCCTACAATGAGCAGTTCTTC. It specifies CASSAAGAYNEQFF.

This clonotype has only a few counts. The CDR3 bases are TGTGCCAGCAGTTCAGGGACTCACAATGAAAAACTGTTTTTT. It encodes CASSSGTHNEKLFF. The V gene is TRBV2, the J gene TRBJ1-4, with D possibly matching TRBD1 (5 bases). The CDR3 spans 14 residues. V lost 5 bases and J 5 bases, leaving 12 bases between the germline ends. Germline-derived CDR1 and CDR2 are SNHLY and FYNNEI.

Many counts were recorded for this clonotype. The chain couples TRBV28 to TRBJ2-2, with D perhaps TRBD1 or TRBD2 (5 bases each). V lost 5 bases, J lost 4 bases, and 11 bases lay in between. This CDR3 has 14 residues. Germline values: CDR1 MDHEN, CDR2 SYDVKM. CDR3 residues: CASSGTSGTGELFF. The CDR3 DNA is TGTGCCAGCAGTGGGACCTCGGGCACCGGGGAGCTGTTTTTT.

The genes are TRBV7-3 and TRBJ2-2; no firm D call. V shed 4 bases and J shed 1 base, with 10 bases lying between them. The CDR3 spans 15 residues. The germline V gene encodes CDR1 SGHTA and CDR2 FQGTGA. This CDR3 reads CASSSYDLNTGELFF. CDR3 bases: TGTGCCAGCAGCTCTTATGACTTGAACACCGGGGAGCTGTTTTTT.

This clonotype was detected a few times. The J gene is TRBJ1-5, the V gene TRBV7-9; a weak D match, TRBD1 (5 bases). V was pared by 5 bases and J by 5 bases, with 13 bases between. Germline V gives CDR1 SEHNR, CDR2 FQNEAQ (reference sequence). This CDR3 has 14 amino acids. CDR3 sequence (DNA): TGTGCCAGCAGCCTGGGGGGGTTGGATCAGCCCCAGCATTTT. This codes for CASSLGGLDQPQHF.

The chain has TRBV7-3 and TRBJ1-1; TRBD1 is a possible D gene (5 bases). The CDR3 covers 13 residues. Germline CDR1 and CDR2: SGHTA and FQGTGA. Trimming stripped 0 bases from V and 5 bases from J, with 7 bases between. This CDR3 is CASSLTRVTEAFF. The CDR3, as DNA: TGTGCCAGCAGCTTAACCAGGGTGACTGAAGCTTTCTTT.

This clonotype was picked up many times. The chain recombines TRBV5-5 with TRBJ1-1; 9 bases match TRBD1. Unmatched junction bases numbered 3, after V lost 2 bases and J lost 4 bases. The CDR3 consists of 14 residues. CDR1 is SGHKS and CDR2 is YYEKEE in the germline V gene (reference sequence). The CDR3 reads CASSLQGARTEAFF. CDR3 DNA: TGTGCCAGCAGCTTACAGGGGGCGCGCACTGAAGCTTTCTTT.

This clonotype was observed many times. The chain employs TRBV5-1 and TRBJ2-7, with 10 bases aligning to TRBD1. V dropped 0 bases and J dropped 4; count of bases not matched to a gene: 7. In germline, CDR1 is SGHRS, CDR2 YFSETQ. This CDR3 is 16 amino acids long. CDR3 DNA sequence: TGCGCCAGCAGCTTGGCCGGGACAGGGGTCGTTTACGAGCAGTACTTC. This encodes CASSLAGTGVVYEQYF.